The 12 T cell receptor beta chains in this list originate from one sample, sequenced in a study of cytomegalovirus exposure and HLA in healthy donors. Use of 60 Vbeta and 13 Jbeta primers characterized the PCR. The repertoire was sequenced with immunoSEQ multiplex PCR; TCRdb's copy has only in-frame clones and lacks some. The profile shows about 130,000 clones, around 81% of them singletons. Material for sequencing was PBMCs. Receptors were obtained from a female donor in good health and CMV-seronegative.

This clone was seen once. The CDR3 DNA reads TGTGCCAGCAGCCCCCCCACACCAAACCAAGAGACCCAGTACTTC. It translates to CASSPPTPNQETQYF. V and J are TRBV28 and TRBJ2-5; D is unresolved. Between the trimmed V and J ends, which lost 6 bases and 0 bases, there was a span of 14 bases. CDR3 size: 15 residues. From germline, CDR1 is MDHEN and CDR2 SYDVKM. The full variable domain, in which reference TRBV28 and TRBJ2-5 provide the parts outside the CDR3, is DVKVTQSSRYLVKRTGEKVFLECVQDMDHENMFWYRQDPGLGLRLIYFSYDVKMKEKGDIPEGYSVSREKKERFSLILESASTNQTSMYLCASSPPTPNQETQYFGPGTRLLVL.

The V and J genes are TRBV2 and TRBJ2-7; D unresolved. Germline lookup yields CDR1 SNHLY and CDR2 FYNNEI. Trimming took off 5 bases at V and 3 bases at J, with 11 bases between the two ends. CDR3 length: 13 residues. The chain's CDR3 is CASSLNSYYEQYF. CDR3 DNA: TGTGCCAGCAGTTTGAACTCTTACTACGAGCAGTACTTC. The full variable domain, in which reference TRBV2 and TRBJ2-7 provide the parts outside the CDR3, is EPEVTQTPSHQVTQMGQEVILRCVPISNHLYFYWYRQILGQKVEFLVSFYNNEISEKSEIFDDQFSVERPDGSNFTLKIRSTKLEDSAMYFCASSLNSYYEQYFGPGTRLTVT.

This clone was seen only once. J is TRBJ2-5 and V is TRBV7-6; 12 bases agree with TRBD2. In germline, CDR1 is SGHVS, CDR2 FNYEAQ. CDR3 length equals 16 residues. Unmatched junction bases numbered 5, after V lost 2 bases and J lost 4 bases. The CDR3 loop is CASSLRTSGMLETQYF. The CDR3, as DNA: TGTGCCAGCAGCTTACGGACTAGCGGGATGCTAGAGACCCAGTACTTC.

The chain couples TRBV4-1 to TRBJ1-1, with 7 bases matching TRBD1. Germline CDR1 is MGHRA and CDR2 is YSYEKL. J gave up 4 bases and V 5 bases, and 10 bases lay outside the gene matches. The CDR3 spans 15 residues. The CDR3 region has the DNA TGCGCCAGCAGCGATCTGAAGAACAGGGGCACTGAAGCTTTCTTT. This translates into CASSDLKNRGTEAFF.

The rearrangement joins TRBV6-1 to TRBJ1-5, with D hard to call. The CDR3 has 11 amino acids. V lost 3 bases to trimming and J lost 6 bases, with 3 bases between them. Germline V gene lookup returns CDR1 MNHNS and CDR2 SASEGT. The CDR3 bases are TGTGCCAGCAGTGACCGTCAGCCCCAGCATTTT. This translates into CASSDRQPQHF.

The V gene is TRBV7-6, the J gene TRBJ2-1, with 9 bases aligning to TRBD1. The trim removed 2 bases at V and 5 bases at J, leaving 1 base unmatched. CDR1 and CDR2 (germline): SGHVS, FNYEAQ. This CDR3 has 14 residues. This CDR3 is CASSLWTGDNEQFF. Here the CDR3 DNA reads TGTGCCAGCAGCTTATGGACAGGGGACAATGAGCAGTTCTTC.

The gene calls are TRBV5-1 and TRBJ2-7; 7 bases are a match to TRBD2. This CDR3 has 14 amino acids. The V and J ends lost 4 bases and 7 bases, in that order; junction bases with no gene match: 11. Germline V gene lookup returns CDR1 SGHRS and CDR2 YFSETQ. CDR3 loop: CASSTPGGAGEQYF. The CDR3 DNA is TGCGCCAGCAGCACGCCGGGGGGTGCCGGGGAGCAGTACTTC.

The CDR3 is CASSRQLTRGYTF. CDR3 coding DNA: TGTGCCAGTAGTCGACAGCTTACAAGAGGCTACACCTTC. The V call is TRBV19, the J call TRBJ1-2; tentatively, D is TRBD1 (5 bases). The germline V gene encodes CDR1 LNHDA and CDR2 SQIVND (reference sequence). The CDR3 length is 13 residues. V gave up 5 bases and J gave up 8 bases, with 15 bases separating them.

This chain joins TRBV7-9 and TRBJ1-4; TRBD1 aligns across 7 bases. The germline V gene has CDR1 SEHNR and CDR2 FQNEAQ (reference sequence). With V trimmed by 8 bases and J by 9 bases, 9 bases remained unmatched. The CDR3 runs 13 residues. CDR3 nucleotides: TGTGCCAGCGCCGACAGGGTCCAACAAAAACTGTTTTTT. It encodes CASADRVQQKLFF.

This rearrangement joins TRBV6-1 to TRBJ2-3; weak D call: TRBD1 (6 bases). Per the germline V gene, CDR1 is MNHNS and CDR2 is SASEGT. The V and J ends lost 4 bases and 4 bases respectively, with 12 bases between them. This CDR3 is 14 amino acids long. CDR3 sequence (DNA): TGTGCCAGCAGTGTCAGGACAGCTGCAGATACGCAGTATTTT. Protein: CASSVRTAADTQYF.

The chain combines TRBV2 with TRBJ1-6; 10 positions agree with TRBD1. Per germline, CDR1 SNHLY and CDR2 FYNNEI. V lost 9 bases to trimming and J lost 10 bases; unmatched junction nucleotides: 6. This CDR3 contains 13 residues. In DNA, the CDR3 is TGTGCCAGGGGACAGGGGCCCGTATCACCCCTCCACTTT. It specifies CARGQGPVSPLHF.

This chain joins TRBV28 and TRBJ2-6; TRBD1 might be the D (6 bases). Trimming took off 0 bases at V and 3 bases at J, with 12 bases between the two ends. The germline gives CDR1 MDHEN, CDR2 SYDVKM. The CDR3 totals 17 residues. Written as DNA, the CDR3 is TGTGCCAGCAGTTTATGGGGCAGGGGAAGTGGGGCCAACGTCCTGACTTTC. This encodes CASSLWGRGSGANVLTF. Filled out from reference TRBV28 and TRBJ2-6, the complete variable domain reads DVKVTQSSRYLVKRTGEKVFLECVQDMDHENMFWYRQDPGLGLRLIYFSYDVKMKEKGDIPEGYSVSREKKERFSLILESASTNQTSMYLCASSLWGRGSGANVLTFGAGSRLTVL.